Below are 20 T cell receptor beta chains sequenced from a single sample in a study of OX40 agonist ivuxolimab in advanced cancers. The data were produced by immunoSEQ multiplex PCR, yet TCRdb's version contains in-frame clones alone and is incomplete. The repertoire consists of about 22,000 clones, with about four fifths occurring once and the leading ten covering 25% to 40%. The material sequenced was CD4+ or CD8+ T cells sorted from blood, taken in a trial of the OX40 agonist ivuxolimab. These receptors originate from an adult with an advanced solid tumor such as melanoma, head and neck, liver or kidney cancer.

CDR3 sequence: CASSFSSRANGELFF. The CDR3 coding sequence is TGTGCCAGCAGCTTTTCCTCCAGGGCTAACGGGGAGCTGTTTTTT. This chain connects TRBV5-5 to TRBJ2-2; D possibly corresponds to TRBD1 (5 bases). The CDR3 extends over 15 amino acids. CDR1 is SGHKS and CDR2 is YYEKEE in the germline V gene (reference sequence). The V end lost 2 bases, the J end lost 7 bases, and 15 bases lay between the germline ends.

V gene TRBV19 combines with J gene TRBJ1-1; 8 nucleotides line up with TRBD1. Germline assignment: CDR1 LNHDA and CDR2 SQIVND (reference sequence). The CDR3 length is 14 residues. After removal of 6 bases from V and 1 base from J, the junction contained 4 bases not matched to a gene. The CDR3, as DNA: TGTGCCAGTAGGACCGGGACAGGGAACACTGAAGCTTTCTTT. Amino acid sequence: CASRTGTGNTEAFF.

The chain joins TRBV28 to TRBJ1-5, with 8 bases fitting TRBD1. J gave up 4 bases and V 1 base, and 9 bases lay outside the gene matches. The CDR3 contains 17 residues. Germline lookup yields CDR1 MDHEN and CDR2 SYDVKM. As DNA, the CDR3 is TGTGCCAGCAGTTTATTCTTGGACAGGGTGGGTAATCAGCCCCAGCATTTT. It translates to CASSLFLDRVGNQPQHF.

This clone occurred once. CDR3 sequence: CAITEGSGSGDTQYF. CDR3 sequence (DNA): TGTGCCATCACGGAGGGTAGCGGGAGTGGAGATACGCAGTATTTT. The chain uses TRBV10-3 and TRBJ2-3; 9 nucleotides line up with TRBD2. The J segment lost 5 bases and the V segment lost 7 bases, leaving 10 bases of the junction unmatched. CDR3 size: 15 residues. Germline CDR1 and CDR2: ENHRY and SYGVKD.

V and J are TRBV4-1 and TRBJ1-5; no clear D gene. The germline V and J ends were trimmed by 1 base and 0 bases, with 7 bases remaining between them. Looked up from germline, CDR1 is MGHRA and CDR2 is YSYEKL. This CDR3 has 15 amino acids. The CDR3 bases are TGCGCCAGCAGCCAAGGGACGGATAGCAATCAGCCCCAGCATTTT. This codes for CASSQGTDSNQPQHF.

The rearrangement joins TRBV4-2 to TRBJ1-2, with 8 nucleotides matching TRBD1. Trimming removed 0 bases from V and 1 base from J; junction bases left unmatched: 10. CDR3 length: 18 amino acids. The germline V gene encodes CDR1 LGHNA and CDR2 YNFKEQ. In DNA, the CDR3 is TGTGCCAGCAGCCAAGACTTGGACAGGGAGGTTCTTAACTATGGCTACACCTTC. This translates into CASSQDLDREVLNYGYTF.

The V and J genes are TRBV6-1 and TRBJ2-2, with 8 bases lining up with TRBD2. In germline, CDR1 is MNHNS, CDR2 SASEGT. V trimming: 3 bases; J trimming: 1 base; junction bases outside the gene matches: 4. This CDR3 has 16 residues. CDR3 loop: CASSDSGVMNTGELFF. In DNA form, the CDR3 reads TGTGCCAGCAGTGATAGCGGGGTTATGAACACCGGGGAGCTGTTTTTT.

The chain joins TRBV4-1 to TRBJ2-5, with D possibly matching TRBD1 (5 bases). CDR1 and CDR2 from the germline V gene are MGHRA and YSYEKL. Trimming took 1 base from V and 3 from J, leaving 12 bases between them. The CDR3 length is 15 residues. CDR3: CASSQGDSRKETQYF. CDR3 nucleotide sequence: TGCGCCAGCAGCCAAGGAGACAGCAGGAAAGAGACCCAGTACTTC.

This clone was counted once. The chain joins TRBV7-9 to TRBJ2-3, with D hard to call. This CDR3 region has 11 residues. Germline V gene data show CDR1 as SEHNR and CDR2 as FQNEAQ (reference sequence). V lost 9 bases to trimming and J lost 4 bases, with 8 bases between them. The CDR3 spells CARGDPDTQYF. In DNA form, the CDR3 reads TGTGCCAGGGGTGACCCAGATACGCAGTATTTT.

This clone came up once. This chain links TRBV7-6 with TRBJ1-2; 7 bases agree with TRBD1. Germline V gene lookup returns CDR1 SGHVS and CDR2 FNYEAQ. The CDR3 length is 13 residues. Germline trimming cut 4 bases from V and 6 bases from J; bases unmatched to any gene: 5. In DNA form, the CDR3 reads TGTGCCAGCAGCTCGGACAGGAGGGATGGCTACACCTTC. Amino acids: CASSSDRRDGYTF.

The gene calls are TRBV7-8 and TRBJ2-7, with TRBD1 matching 9 bases. This CDR3 is 13 amino acids long. The V gene's germline CDR1 is SGHVS and CDR2 FQNEAQ. Trimming took 4 bases from V and 6 from J; bases not matched to a gene: 4. In DNA form, the CDR3 reads TGTGCCAGCAGCTCCCTGGACAGGGGCGAGCAGTACTTC. Its translation is CASSSLDRGEQYF.

This chain links TRBV27 with TRBJ2-5; maybe TRBD2 (5 bases). Germline assignment: CDR1 MNHEY and CDR2 SMNVEV (reference sequence). The length of the CDR3 is 16 residues. Trimming cost V 1 base and J 1 base, with 13 bases left between them. For the CDR3, the DNA is TGTGCCAGCAGTTTATTTTCCGGGGAGCGCCAAGAGACCCAGTACTTC. Translated: CASSLFSGERQETQYF.

The rearrangement links TRBV6-5 to TRBJ1-5, with TRBD1 matching over 7 bases. The CDR3 length is 14 residues. Germline CDR1 reads MNHEY; CDR2 reads SVGAGI. The J segment lost 2 bases and the V segment lost 2 bases, leaving 0 bases of the junction unmatched. CDR3 DNA: TGTGCCAGCAGTTACGGGACAGGCAATCAGCCCCAGCATTTT. Its protein is CASSYGTGNQPQHF.

The rearrangement links TRBV6-5 to TRBJ2-3; no clear D gene. The V gene lost 2 bases and the J gene lost 4 bases, with 4 bases spanning the gap. Germline V gives CDR1 MNHEY, CDR2 SVGAGI. The CDR3 length is 12 residues. CDR3 DNA: TGTGCCAGCAGTTACGGTCCAGATACGCAGTATTTT. Protein sequence: CASSYGPDTQYF.

The chain joins TRBV7-2 to TRBJ2-7; D remains ambiguous. Germline V gene data show CDR1 as SGHTA and CDR2 as FQGNSA. Between the trimmed V and J ends, which lost 1 base and 6 bases, there was a span of 10 bases. The CDR3 totals 13 residues. For the CDR3, the DNA is TGTGCCAGCAGCTTAGTCGGCTACCCCGAGCAGTACTTC. Protein product: CASSLVGYPEQYF.

This clone was found a few times. J is TRBJ1-4 and V is TRBV9; D is perhaps TRBD1 (5 bases). The CDR3 is made up of 19 amino acids. Germline V gene lookup returns CDR1 SGDLS and CDR2 YYNGEE. Between the trimmed V and J ends, which lost 0 bases and 7 bases, there was a span of 25 bases. CDR3 amino acids: CASSVGGYSNPEGIEKLFF. The CDR3 nucleotides read TGTGCCAGCAGCGTAGGGGGCTATTCGAATCCCGAGGGGATTGAAAAACTGTTTTTT.

The chain uses TRBV18 and TRBJ2-2; D is possibly TRBD1 (5 bases). V dropped 2 bases and J dropped 4 bases, with 5 bases sitting between them. This CDR3 is built from 13 residues. Germline-derived CDR1 and CDR2 are KGHSH and LQKENI. In DNA form, the CDR3 reads TGTGCCAGCTCACCAGACAGCACCGGGGAGCTGTTTTTT. Translation gives CASSPDSTGELFF.

The V and J genes are TRBV13 and TRBJ2-7; perhaps TRBD2 as D (6 bases). Germline-derived CDR1 and CDR2 are PRHDT and FYEKMQ (reference sequence). The CDR3 sequence is 14 residues long. The germline V and J ends were trimmed by 1 base and 6 bases, with 13 bases remaining between them. Here the CDR3 reads CASSLAATSGEQYF. The CDR3, as DNA: TGTGCCAGCAGCTTAGCCGCGACTAGTGGCGAGCAGTACTTC.

The chain couples TRBV28 to TRBJ1-5; D gene unclear. This CDR3 is built from 14 residues. Germline V gene sequence: CDR1 MDHEN, CDR2 SYDVKM. Trimming shortened V by 2 bases and J by 4 bases, and 9 bases separated the two germline ends. For the CDR3, the DNA is TGTGCCAGCAGTTTAGCCCGGACGAATCAGCCCCAGCATTTT. Amino acids: CASSLARTNQPQHF. Using reference TRBV28 and TRBJ1-5 for the parts outside the CDR3, the full variable domain is DVKVTQSSRYLVKRTGEKVFLECVQDMDHENMFWYRQDPGLGLRLIYFSYDVKMKEKGDIPEGYSVSREKKERFSLILESASTNQTSMYLCASSLARTNQPQHFGDGTRLSIL.

The genes are TRBV7-6 and TRBJ1-1; no clear D. The CDR3 runs to 14 residues. The ends were cut back, 5 bases at V and 3 bases at J, with 13 bases in the middle. Germline CDR1 is SGHVS and CDR2 is FNYEAQ. The CDR3 loop is CASSPEAGHTEAFF. The CDR3, as DNA: TGTGCCAGCAGCCCGGAGGCAGGTCACACTGAAGCTTTCTTT. Full variable domain (rest looked up from reference TRBV7-6 and TRBJ1-1): GAGVSQSPRYKVTKRGQDVALRCDPISGHVSLYWYRQALGQGPEFLTYFNYEAQQDKSGLPNDRFSAERPEGSISTLTIQRTEQRDSAMYRCASSPEAGHTEAFFGQGTRLTVV.